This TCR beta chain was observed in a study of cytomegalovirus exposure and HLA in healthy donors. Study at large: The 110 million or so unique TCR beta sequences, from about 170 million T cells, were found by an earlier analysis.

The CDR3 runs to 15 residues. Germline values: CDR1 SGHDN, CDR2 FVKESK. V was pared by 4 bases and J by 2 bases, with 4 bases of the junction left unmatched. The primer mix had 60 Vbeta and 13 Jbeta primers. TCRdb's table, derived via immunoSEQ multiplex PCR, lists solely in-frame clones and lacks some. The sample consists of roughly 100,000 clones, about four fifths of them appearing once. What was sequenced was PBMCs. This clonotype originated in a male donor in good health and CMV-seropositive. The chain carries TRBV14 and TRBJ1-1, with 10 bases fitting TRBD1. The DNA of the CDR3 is TGTGCCAGCAGCCCTGACAGGGGGCTAAACACTGAAGCTTTCTTT. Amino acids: CASSPDRGLNTEAFF.